One sample yielded the 20 T cell receptor beta chains listed below, sequenced in a study of CD8 T cells in Susac syndrome. A quantity of about 0.5 to 1 ug RNA underwent reverse transcription using random hexamers. TCRdb re-derived calls from the immunoSEQ multiplex PCR reads in MiXCR, one entry per CDR3 protein. In the table there are 180,000 or so distinct CDR3 sequences, roughly 94% of which are singletons. Material: CD4+ T cells from PBMCs. The receptor set was obtained from a human donor with Susac syndrome.

V usage is TRBV28 and J usage is TRBJ1-5; D is perhaps TRBD1 (5 bases). This CDR3 spans 14 amino acids. The germline V gene has CDR1 MDHEN and CDR2 SYDVKM. Trimming removed 8 bases at V and 3 bases at J, with 14 bases between. CDR3 in amino acids: CASRWGVDNQPQHF. In DNA form, the CDR3 reads TGTGCCAGCCGGTGGGGGGTTGACAATCAGCCCCAGCATTTT.

The J gene is TRBJ2-5, the V gene TRBV28, with D possibly being TRBD2 (6 bases). CDR1 and CDR2 from the germline V gene are MDHEN and SYDVKM. The germline V and J ends were trimmed by 5 bases and 2 bases, with 15 bases remaining between them. CDR3 length equals 15 residues. DNA for the CDR3: TGTGCCAGCAGTATGGGAGGTCGCGGACAAGAGACCCAGTACTTC. Its translation: CASSMGGRGQETQYF.

This sequence joins TRBV19 and TRBJ2-5; 11 bases are shared with TRBD2. The CDR3 loop spans 15 amino acids. CDR1 and CDR2 (germline): LNHDA, SQIVND (reference sequence). The V and J ends lost 2 bases and 5 bases, in that order; junction bases with no gene match: 4. The DNA for the CDR3 is TGTGCCAGTAGTATAAGACTAGCGGGGTTGGAGACCCAGTACTTC. This sequence encodes CASSIRLAGLETQYF.

The chain is built from TRBV6-5 and TRBJ2-2; 9 bases agree with TRBD2. V trimming: 2 bases; J trimming: 7 bases; junction bases outside the gene matches: 8. Per the germline V gene, CDR1 is MNHEY and CDR2 is SVGAGI. The CDR3 is 16 residues long. This chain's CDR3 is CASSYGDSGSGGELFF. In DNA form, the CDR3 reads TGTGCCAGCAGTTACGGCGATAGCGGGAGCGGCGGGGAGCTGTTTTTT.

The chain couples TRBV18 to TRBJ1-1, with D uncertain. The CDR3 length is 13 residues. V lost 8 bases, J lost 3 bases, and 13 bases lay in between. Germline V gives CDR1 KGHSH, CDR2 LQKENI. The CDR3, as DNA: TGTGCCAGCAACCCGGGAGGTGACACTGAAGCTTTCTTT. Translated: CASNPGGDTEAFF.

This chain uses TRBV25-1 with TRBJ2-1; TRBD2 matches at 8 bases. The germline gives CDR1 MGHDK, CDR2 SYGVNS. The J segment lost 9 bases and the V segment lost 1 base, leaving 2 bases of the junction unmatched. CDR3 length: 13 amino acids. The CDR3 coding sequence is TGTGCCAGCAGTGAATGGACTAGCTCTGAGCAGTTCTTC. Its protein is CASSEWTSSEQFF.

The rearrangement joins TRBV5-1 to TRBJ2-7; 7 bases are shared with TRBD1. Germline V gene sequence: CDR1 SGHRS, CDR2 YFSETQ. The J segment lost 6 bases and the V segment lost 4 bases, leaving 13 bases of the junction unmatched. The CDR3 sequence is 15 residues long. DNA for the CDR3: TGCGCCAGCAGCCCCGATCCGGGACAGAAGGGCGAGCAGTACTTC. This encodes CASSPDPGQKGEQYF.

This sequence joins TRBV29-1 and TRBJ2-3, with D possibly TRBD2 on 6 matching bases. The CDR3 contains 12 residues. V lost 3 bases to trimming and J lost 10 bases, with 14 bases between them. Per the germline V gene, CDR1 is SQVTM and CDR2 is ANQGSEA. The CDR3 DNA follows: TGCAGCGTTGATAAGGGACTTCCTCCGCAGTATTTT. The encoded protein is CSVDKGLPPQYF.

V is TRBV30 and J is TRBJ1-5; D ambiguous. The CDR3 has 15 amino acids. The V gene's germline CDR1 is GTSNPN and CDR2 SVGIG (reference sequence). V shed 5 bases and J shed 3 bases, with 17 bases lying between them. CDR3 DNA sequence: TGTGCCTGGGCCCCTCGGACTCGGAACAATCAGCCCCAGCATTTT. This codes for CAWAPRTRNNQPQHF.

This clonotype occurred once. The V gene is TRBV5-1, the J gene TRBJ2-7; 7 bases match TRBD2. Germline V gene data show CDR1 as SGHRS and CDR2 as YFSETQ. V shed 0 bases and J 1 base; nucleotides not matched to a gene: 4. This CDR3 contains 15 residues. In DNA form, the CDR3 reads TGCGCCAGCAGCTTGGATAGCGGGCGGTCCTACGAGCAGTACTTC. The encoded protein is CASSLDSGRSYEQYF.

This clonotype occurred a few times. The rearrangement uses TRBV25-1 and TRBJ2-1, with a tentative D call TRBD1 (5 bases). CDR3 length: 12 residues. Trimming pared 4 bases from V and 8 bases from J, leaving 9 bases between. Germline lookup yields CDR1 MGHDK and CDR2 SYGVNS. CDR3 protein: CASSARGDEQFF. In DNA form, the CDR3 reads TGTGCCAGCAGTGCAAGGGGCGATGAGCAGTTCTTC.

The V gene is TRBV20-1, the J gene TRBJ1-2; tentatively, D is TRBD1 (6 bases). Germline V gene lookup returns CDR1 DFQATT and CDR2 SNEGSKA (reference sequence). V was trimmed by 1 base and J by 8 bases, leaving 14 bases between them. The CDR3 is 13 residues long. CDR3 sequence reads: CSARAEGELGYTF. The CDR3 region has the DNA TGCAGTGCTAGAGCGGAGGGGGAATTAGGCTACACCTTC.

The chain couples TRBV20-1 to TRBJ2-2; D remains unclear. With 3 bases removed from V and 0 bases from J, the gap between germline ends came to 11 bases. CDR1 and CDR2 (germline): DFQATT, SNEGSKA (reference sequence). This CDR3 has 15 amino acids. CDR3 nucleotide sequence: TGCAGTGCTAGTCAACCCTTTTCGAACACCGGGGAGCTGTTTTTT. Translated: CSASQPFSNTGELFF.

The chain carries TRBV5-1 and TRBJ1-4; D might be TRBD1 (6 bases). The CDR3 spans 13 residues. V was shortened by 4 bases and J by 7 bases, with 11 bases between the two germline ends. Germline V lookup: CDR1 SGHRS, CDR2 YFSETQ. The CDR3 sequence is CASSTGQSEKLFF. The CDR3 DNA follows: TGCGCCAGCAGCACAGGACAGTCTGAAAAACTGTTTTTT.

The chain has TRBV15 and TRBJ2-5, with a possible D match to TRBD2 (6 bases). Per the germline V gene, CDR1 is LNHNV and CDR2 is YYDKDF (reference sequence). The CDR3 contains 15 residues. V was cut by 1 base and J by 1 base, with 10 bases left in between. This CDR3 is CATSRGLEGQETQYF. The CDR3 DNA reads as TGTGCCACCAGCAGAGGACTAGAGGGCCAAGAGACCCAGTACTTC.

V gene TRBV2 combines with J gene TRBJ2-3; the D gene is possibly TRBD2 (6 bases). The V gene's germline CDR1 is SNHLY and CDR2 FYNNEI. V lost 7 bases and J 7 bases, leaving 15 bases between the germline ends. The CDR3 runs to 13 residues. The CDR3 reads CASTGGAENTQYF. In nucleotides, the CDR3 is TGTGCCAGCACCGGAGGGGCAGAAAATACGCAGTATTTT.

The CDR3 DNA reads as TGTGCCAGCAGCCTCAGGGGTAGTGGGGCCAACGTCCTGACTTTC. This gives the protein CASSLRGSGANVLTF. The chain employs TRBV11-3 and TRBJ2-6; weak D call: TRBD1 (6 bases). The V end lost 5 bases, the J end lost 3 bases, and 11 bases lay between the germline ends. CDR3 length: 15 residues. Germline V gives CDR1 SGHNT, CDR2 YENEEA.

The V call is TRBV30, the J call TRBJ2-3, with a tentative D call TRBD1 (6 bases). The V and J ends lost 5 bases and 10 bases respectively, with 13 bases between them. This CDR3 has 11 amino acids. Germline V gene lookup returns CDR1 GTSNPN and CDR2 SVGIG (reference sequence). The CDR3 spells CAWQTGFAQYF. In DNA, the CDR3 is TGTGCCTGGCAAACAGGGTTTGCGCAGTATTTT.

The chain couples TRBV20-1 to TRBJ1-3; weak D call: TRBD1 (6 bases). The V gene's germline CDR1 is DFQATT and CDR2 SNEGSKA (reference sequence). There are 15 residues in the CDR3. Trimming removed 6 bases at V and 4 bases at J, with 19 bases between. The CDR3: CSALGGTSPGNTIYF. As DNA, the CDR3 is TGCAGTGCACTAGGTGGGACAAGCCCGGGAAACACCATATATTTT.

The chain carries TRBV5-4 and TRBJ2-1; 9 bases fit TRBD2. This CDR3 has 16 amino acids. Germline V gene lookup returns CDR1 SGHNT and CDR2 YYREEE (reference sequence). Trimming took 6 bases from V and 6 from J; bases not matched to a gene: 13. CDR3 bases: TGTGCCAGCACCCCATGGACGCAGCGGGGGGCCAATGAGCAGTTCTTC. It specifies CASTPWTQRGANEQFF.